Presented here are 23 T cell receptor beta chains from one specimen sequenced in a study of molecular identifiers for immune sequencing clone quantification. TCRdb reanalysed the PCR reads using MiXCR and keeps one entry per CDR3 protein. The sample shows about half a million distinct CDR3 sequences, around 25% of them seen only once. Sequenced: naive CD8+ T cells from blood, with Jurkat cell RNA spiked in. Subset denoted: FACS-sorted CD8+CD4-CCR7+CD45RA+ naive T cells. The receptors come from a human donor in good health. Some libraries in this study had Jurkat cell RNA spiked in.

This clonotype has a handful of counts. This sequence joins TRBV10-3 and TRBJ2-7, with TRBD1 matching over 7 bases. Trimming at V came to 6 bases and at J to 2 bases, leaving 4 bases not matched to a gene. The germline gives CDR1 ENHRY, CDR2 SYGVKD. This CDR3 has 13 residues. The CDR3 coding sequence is TGTGCCATCAGCCAGGGACAGACCTACGAGCAGTACTTC. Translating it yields CAISQGQTYEQYF.

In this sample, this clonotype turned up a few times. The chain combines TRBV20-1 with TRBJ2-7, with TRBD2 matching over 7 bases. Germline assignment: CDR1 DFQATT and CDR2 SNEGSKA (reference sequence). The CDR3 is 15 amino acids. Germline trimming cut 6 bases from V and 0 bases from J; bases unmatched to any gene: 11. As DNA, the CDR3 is TGCAGTGCGGCTTCTCTAGCGGCCAACTCCTACGAGCAGTACTTC. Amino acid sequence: CSAASLAANSYEQYF.

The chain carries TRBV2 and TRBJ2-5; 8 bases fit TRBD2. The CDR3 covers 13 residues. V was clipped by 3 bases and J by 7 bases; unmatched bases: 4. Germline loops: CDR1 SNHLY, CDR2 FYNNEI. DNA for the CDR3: TGTGCCAGCAGTGATGGACGGGGGGGGACCCAGTACTTC. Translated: CASSDGRGGTQYF. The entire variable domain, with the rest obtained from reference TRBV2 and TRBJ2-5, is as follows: EPEVTQTPSHQVTQMGQEVILRCVPISNHLYFYWYRQILGQKVEFLVSFYNNEISEKSEIFDDQFSVERPDGSNFTLKIRSTKLEDSAMYFCASSDGRGGTQYFGPGTRLLVL.

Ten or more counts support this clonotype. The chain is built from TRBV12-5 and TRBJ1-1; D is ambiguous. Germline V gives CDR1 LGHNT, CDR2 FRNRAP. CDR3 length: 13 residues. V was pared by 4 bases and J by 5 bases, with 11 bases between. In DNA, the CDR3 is TGTGCTAGTGGTTCCCAAGGGAGTACTGAAGCTTTCTTT. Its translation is CASGSQGSTEAFF.

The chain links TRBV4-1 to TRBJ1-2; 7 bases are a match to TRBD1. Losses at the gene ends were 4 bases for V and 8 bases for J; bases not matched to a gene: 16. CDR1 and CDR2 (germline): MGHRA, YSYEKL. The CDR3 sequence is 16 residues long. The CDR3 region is CASSPYNTEGADGYTF. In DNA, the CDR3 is TGCGCCAGCAGCCCATACAACACCGAGGGGGCGGACGGCTACACCTTC.

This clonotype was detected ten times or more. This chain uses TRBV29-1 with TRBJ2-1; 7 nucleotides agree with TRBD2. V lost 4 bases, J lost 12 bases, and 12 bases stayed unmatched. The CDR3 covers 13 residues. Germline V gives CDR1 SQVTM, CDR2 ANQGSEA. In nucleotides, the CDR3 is TGCAGCGTTGGGCGGGAGTTGGCCCCGGTGCAGTTCTTC. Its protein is CSVGRELAPVQFF.

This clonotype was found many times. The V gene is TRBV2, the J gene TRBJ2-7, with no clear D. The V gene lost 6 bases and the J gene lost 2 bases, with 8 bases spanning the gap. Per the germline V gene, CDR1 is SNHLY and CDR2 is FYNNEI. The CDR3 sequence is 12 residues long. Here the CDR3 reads CASSSFPYEQYF. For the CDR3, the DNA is TGTGCCAGCAGCTCGTTCCCCTACGAGCAGTACTTC.

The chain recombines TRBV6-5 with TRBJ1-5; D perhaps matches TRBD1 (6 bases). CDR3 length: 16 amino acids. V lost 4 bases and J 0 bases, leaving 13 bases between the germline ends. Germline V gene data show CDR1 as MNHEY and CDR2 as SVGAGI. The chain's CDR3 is CASSSGQLNSNQPQHF. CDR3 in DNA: TGTGCCAGCAGTTCCGGACAGTTGAATAGCAATCAGCCCCAGCATTTT.

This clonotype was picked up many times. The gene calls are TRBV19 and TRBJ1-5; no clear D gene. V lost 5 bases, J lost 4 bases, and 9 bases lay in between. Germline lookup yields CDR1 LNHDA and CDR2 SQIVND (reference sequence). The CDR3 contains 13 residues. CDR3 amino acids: CASSSNSNQPQHF. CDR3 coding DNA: TGTGCCAGTAGTTCCAACTCGAATCAGCCCCAGCATTTT.

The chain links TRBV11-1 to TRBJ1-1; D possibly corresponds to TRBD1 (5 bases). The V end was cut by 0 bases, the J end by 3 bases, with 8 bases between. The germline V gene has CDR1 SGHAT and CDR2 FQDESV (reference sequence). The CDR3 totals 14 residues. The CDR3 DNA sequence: TGTGCCAGCAGCTTAGCGGGGGAGGACACTGAAGCTTTCTTT. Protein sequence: CASSLAGEDTEAFF.

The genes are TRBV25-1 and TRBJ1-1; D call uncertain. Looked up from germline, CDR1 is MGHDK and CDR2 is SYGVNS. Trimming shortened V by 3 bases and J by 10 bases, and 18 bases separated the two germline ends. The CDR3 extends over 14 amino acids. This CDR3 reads CASSDAGRKDGAFF. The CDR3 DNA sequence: TGTGCCAGCAGTGACGCTGGGAGGAAGGATGGAGCTTTCTTT.

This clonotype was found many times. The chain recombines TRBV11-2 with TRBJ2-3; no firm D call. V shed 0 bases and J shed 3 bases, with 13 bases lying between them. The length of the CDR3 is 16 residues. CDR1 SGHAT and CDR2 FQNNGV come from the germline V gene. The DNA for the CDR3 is TGTGCCAGCAGCTTAGAGGGTAGACCAAAAACAGATACGCAGTATTTT. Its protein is CASSLEGRPKTDTQYF.

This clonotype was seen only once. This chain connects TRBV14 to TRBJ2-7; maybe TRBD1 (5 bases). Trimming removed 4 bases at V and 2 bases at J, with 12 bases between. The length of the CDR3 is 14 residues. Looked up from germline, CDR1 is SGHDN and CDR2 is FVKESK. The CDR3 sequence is CASSPGQRAYEQYF. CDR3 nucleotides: TGTGCCAGCAGCCCTGGACAAAGAGCCTACGAGCAGTACTTC.

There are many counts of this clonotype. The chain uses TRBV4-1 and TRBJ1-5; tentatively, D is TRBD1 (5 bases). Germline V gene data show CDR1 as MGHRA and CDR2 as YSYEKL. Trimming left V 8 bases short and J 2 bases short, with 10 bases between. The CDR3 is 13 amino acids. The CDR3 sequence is CASGREGNQPQHF. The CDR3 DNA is TGCGCCAGCGGCAGGGAGGGCAATCAGCCCCAGCATTTT.

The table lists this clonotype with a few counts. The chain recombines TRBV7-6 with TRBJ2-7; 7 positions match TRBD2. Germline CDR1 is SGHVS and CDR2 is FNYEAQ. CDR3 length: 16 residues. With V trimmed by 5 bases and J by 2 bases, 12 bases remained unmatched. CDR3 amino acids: CASSQGTLAVTYEQYF. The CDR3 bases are TGTGCCAGCAGCCAAGGAACTCTAGCGGTCACCTACGAGCAGTACTTC.

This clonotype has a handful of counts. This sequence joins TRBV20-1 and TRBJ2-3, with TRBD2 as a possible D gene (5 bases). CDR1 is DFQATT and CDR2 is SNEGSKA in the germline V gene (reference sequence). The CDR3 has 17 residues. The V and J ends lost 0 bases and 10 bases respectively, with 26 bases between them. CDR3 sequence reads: CSARDRLARVGPVAQYF. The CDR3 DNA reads TGCAGTGCTAGAGATCGGCTAGCCCGGGTCGGACCGGTGGCGCAGTATTTT.

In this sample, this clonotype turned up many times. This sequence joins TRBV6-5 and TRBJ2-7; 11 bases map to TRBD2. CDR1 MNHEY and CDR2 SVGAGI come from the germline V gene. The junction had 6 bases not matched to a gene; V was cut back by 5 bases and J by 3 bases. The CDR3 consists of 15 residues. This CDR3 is CASSLGTSGYYEQYF. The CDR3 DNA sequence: TGTGCCAGCAGTCTCGGGACTAGCGGTTACTACGAGCAGTACTTC.

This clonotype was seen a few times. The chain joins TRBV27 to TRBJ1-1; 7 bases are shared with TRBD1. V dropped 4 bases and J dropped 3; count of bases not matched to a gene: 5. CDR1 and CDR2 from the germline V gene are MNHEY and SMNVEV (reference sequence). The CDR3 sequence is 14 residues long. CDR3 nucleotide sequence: TGTGCCAGCAGTTCGTTGACAGGGTACACTGAAGCTTTCTTT. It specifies CASSSLTGYTEAFF.

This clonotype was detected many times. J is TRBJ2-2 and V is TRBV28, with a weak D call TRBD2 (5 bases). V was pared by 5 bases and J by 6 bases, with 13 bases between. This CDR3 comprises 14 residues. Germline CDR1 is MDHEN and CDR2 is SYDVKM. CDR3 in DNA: TGTGCCAGCAGTCCGTGGTCCGGGGCCGGGGAGCTGTTTTTT. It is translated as CASSPWSGAGELFF. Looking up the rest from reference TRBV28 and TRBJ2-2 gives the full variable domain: DVKVTQSSRYLVKRTGEKVFLECVQDMDHENMFWYRQDPGLGLRLIYFSYDVKMKEKGDIPEGYSVSREKKERFSLILESASTNQTSMYLCASSPWSGAGELFFGEGSRLTVL.

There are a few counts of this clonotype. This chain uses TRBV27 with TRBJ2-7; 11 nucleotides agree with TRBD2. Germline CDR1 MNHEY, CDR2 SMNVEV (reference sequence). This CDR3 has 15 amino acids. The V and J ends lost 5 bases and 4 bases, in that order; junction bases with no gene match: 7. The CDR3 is CASSLDPSGRYEQYF. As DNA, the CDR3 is TGTGCCAGCAGTCTGGACCCTAGCGGGAGGTACGAGCAGTACTTC.

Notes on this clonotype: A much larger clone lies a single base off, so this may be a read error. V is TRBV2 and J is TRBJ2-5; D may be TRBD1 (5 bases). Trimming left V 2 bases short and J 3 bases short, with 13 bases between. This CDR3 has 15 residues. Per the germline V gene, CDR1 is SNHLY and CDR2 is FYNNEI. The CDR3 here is CASSELRTSKETQYF. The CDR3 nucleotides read TGTGCCAGCAGTGAACTTAGGACAAGCAAAGAGACCCAGTACTTC.

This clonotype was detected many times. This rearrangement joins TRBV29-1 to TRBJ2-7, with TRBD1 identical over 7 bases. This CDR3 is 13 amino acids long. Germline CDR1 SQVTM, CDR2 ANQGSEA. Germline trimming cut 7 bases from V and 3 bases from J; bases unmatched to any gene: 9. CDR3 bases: TGCAGCGCCGTCCACAGGGGCCGCTACGAGCAGTACTTC. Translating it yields CSAVHRGRYEQYF.

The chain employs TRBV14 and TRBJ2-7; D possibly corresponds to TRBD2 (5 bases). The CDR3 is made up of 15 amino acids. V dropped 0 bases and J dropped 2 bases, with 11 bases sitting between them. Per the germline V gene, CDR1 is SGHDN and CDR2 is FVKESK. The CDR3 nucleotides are TGTGCCAGCAGCCAAGACGGACGGGATGCCTACGAGCAGTACTTC. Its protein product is CASSQDGRDAYEQYF.